This T cell receptor beta chain emerged from a study of cytomegalovirus exposure and HLA in healthy donors. Study conclusions and caveats: An analysis done earlier found most TCR beta V segments productive about 87% or about 30% of the time. Presence/absence analyses treated sequencing depth as roughly uniform across donors.

About this clone: What it binds is not known.

The PCR contained 60 Vbeta and 13 Jbeta primers. Clones were read by immunoSEQ multiplex PCR, and TCRdb kept only the in-frame ones, dropping some. This sample's clone table lists about 160,000 clones. The receptor was isolated from a woman aged 55-70 years in good health and CMV-seronegative. Sequencing used PBMCs.

CDR3 protein: CASTRTGENNEQFF. For the CDR3, the DNA is TGCGCCAGTACGAGGACAGGGGAGAACAATGAGCAGTTCTTC. The chain employs TRBV5-1 and TRBJ2-1; 9 bases fit TRBD1. Trimming at V came to 8 bases and at J to 5 bases, leaving 8 bases not matched to a gene. The CDR3 runs to 14 residues. Germline CDR1 SGHRS, CDR2 YFSETQ.